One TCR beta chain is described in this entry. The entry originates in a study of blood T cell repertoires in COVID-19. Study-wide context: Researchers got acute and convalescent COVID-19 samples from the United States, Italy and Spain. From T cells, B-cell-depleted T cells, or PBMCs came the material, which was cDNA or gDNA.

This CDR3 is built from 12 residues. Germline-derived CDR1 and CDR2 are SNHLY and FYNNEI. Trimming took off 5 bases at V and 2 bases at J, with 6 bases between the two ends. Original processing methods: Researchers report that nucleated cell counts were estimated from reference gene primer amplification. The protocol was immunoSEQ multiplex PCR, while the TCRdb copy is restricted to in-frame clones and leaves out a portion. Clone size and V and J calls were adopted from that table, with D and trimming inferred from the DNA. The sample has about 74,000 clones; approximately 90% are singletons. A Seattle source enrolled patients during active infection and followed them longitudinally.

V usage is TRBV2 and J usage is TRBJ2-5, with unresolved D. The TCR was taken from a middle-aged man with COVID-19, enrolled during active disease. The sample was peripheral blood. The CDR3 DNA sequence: TGTGCCAGCAGTCCACAGCAAGAGACCCAGTACTTC. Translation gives CASSPQQETQYF.